Listed below are T cell receptor beta chains from one sample, sequenced in a study of brain T cells in children with intractable seizures. Libraries were prepared by immunoSEQ multiplex PCR; TCRdb keeps only in-frame clonotypes and omits some of them. The data contain approximately 41,000 clones, 80% to 95% of them singletons. The source material was peripheral blood, sampled at surgery. All receptors come from a girl aged 2 to 9 with tuberous sclerosis and intractable seizures. Each CDR3 is given with its conserved first and last residue. The D gene is left open where the match is weak. Clone size is given for some rows only: seen once, a few or many times, or a class if the clone is expanded.

J | size | D | V | DNA | CDR3
TRBJ2-3 | - | - | TRBV6-5 | TGTGCCAGCACCCCTTGGGGAGACACAGATACGCAGTATTTT | CASTPWGDTDTQYF
TRBJ2-2 | - | TRBD1 | TRBV7-2 | TGTGCCACCACAGGGGGCGTACAAGTCGGGGAGCTGTTTTTT | CATTGGVQVGELFF
TRBJ1-1 | - | - | TRBV19 | TGTGCCAGTTCCCGCCACGGAGGGGTAGCTTTCTTT | CASSRHGGVAFF
TRBJ1-2 | - | - | TRBV5-1 | TGCGCCAGCAGCTCACAGACGGATAACTATGGCTACACCTTC | CASSSQTDNYGYTF
TRBJ1-2 | once | TRBD1 | TRBV11-2 | TGTGCCAGCAGCGAACCGGACAGGAGCTATGGCTACACCTTC | CASSEPDRSYGYTF
TRBJ1-5 | - | TRBD1 | TRBV30 | TGTGCCTGGAGTTATACAGGGGGAGGTCAGCCCCAGCATTTT | CAWSYTGGGQPQHF
TRBJ1-2 | - | - | TRBV27 | TGTGCCAGCAGTAGAACCGTGGCCACAGCTAACTATGGCTACACCTTC | CASSRTVATANYGYTF
TRBJ2-2 | - | TRBD1 | TRBV7-3 | TGTGCCAGCAGTACAGGGGGCAAATGGGAGCTGTTTTTT | CASSTGGKWELFF
TRBJ2-3 | - | TRBD2 | TRBV3-1/TRBV3-2 | TGTGCCAGCAGCTCCGGGACTAGCGGGGTCCTTAGCACAGATACGCAGTATTTT | CASSSGTSGVLSTDTQYF
TRBJ1-1 | - | - | TRBV7-9 | TGTGCCAGCAGCTCTCCGCGTGGCAGGGAGACTAACACTGAAGCTTTCTTT | CASSSPRGRETNTEAFF
TRBJ2-6 | - | - | TRBV21-1 | TGTGCCAGCATTCGAGGTCTGATCTGTCAGTGGACTGGGGCCAACGTCCTGACTTTC | CASIRGLICQWTGANVLTF
TRBJ1-4 | - | - | TRBV5-1 | TGCGCCAGCAGCCTGGGGAGAACTAATGAAAAACTGTTTTTT | CASSLGRTNEKLFF
TRBJ2-3 | - | TRBD2 | TRBV7-3 | TGTGCCAGCAGCTCACTAGCGGGGGGGCCAGATACGCAGTATTTT | CASSSLAGGPDTQYF
TRBJ1-1 | - | TRBD1 | TRBV19 | TGTGCCAGTAGTCCCTCCCCCGGACAGGGGAGCACTGAAGCTTTCTTT | CASSPSPGQGSTEAFF
TRBJ2-3 | - | - | TRBV7-9 | TGTGCCAGCAGCTCCAGAGTGGGGAGAACAGATACGCAGTATTTT | CASSSRVGRTDTQYF
TRBJ1-1 | - | - | TRBV7-3 | TGTGCCAGCAGCTTCTCAGGGGTCACTGAAGCTTTCTTT | CASSFSGVTEAFF
TRBJ1-1 | - | - | TRBV6-2/TRBV6-3 | TGTGCCAGCAGTCTCGGGATCTCTGGCGGTACTGAAGCTTTCTTT | CASSLGISGGTEAFF
TRBJ1-1 | - | - | TRBV18 | TGTGCCAGCTCAGCGGACGGTAACACTGAAGCTTTCTTT | CASSADGNTEAFF
TRBJ2-3 | once | - | TRBV5-1 | TGCGCCAGCAGCTTGTCCCGGGCTCTTGGGGATACGCAGTATTTT | CASSLSRALGDTQYF
TRBJ2-5 | - | TRBD2 | TRBV5-1 | TGCGCCAGCAGCCGGAGGACTAGCGGGGGGGGGCAAGAGACCCAGTACTTC | CASSRRTSGGGQETQYF
TRBJ2-3 | - | - | TRBV6-6 | TGTGCCAGCCGGAGGACAGATACGCAGTATTTT | CASRRTDTQYF
TRBJ2-3 | - | - | TRBV24-1 | TGTGCCACGATGGGGGATTTAACAGATACGCAGTATTTT | CATMGDLTDTQYF
TRBJ1-2 | - | - | TRBV27 | TGTGCCAGCAGTTCTAGACAGCCGAACTATGGCTACACCTTC | CASSSRQPNYGYTF
TRBJ2-1 | - | TRBD2 | TRBV3-1/TRBV3-2 | TGTGCCAGCAGCCCAGGAGTGGGACTAGCAAATGAGCAGTTCTTC | CASSPGVGLANEQFF
TRBJ1-1 | once | - | TRBV19 | TGTGCCAGTAGAAAAAACTGGGCAGGGCAGCCATTGAACACTGAAGCTTTCTTT | CASRKNWAGQPLNTEAFF
TRBJ1-5 | few | - | TRBV7-2 | TGTGCCAGCAGCCCACAGGGCAATCAGCCCCAGCATTTT | CASSPQGNQPQHF
TRBJ1-2 | - | - | TRBV29-1 | TGCAGCGTTAGGGGACCCCATGGCTACACCTTC | CSVRGPHGYTF
TRBJ1-1 | - | - | TRBV6-6 | TGTGCCAGCAGCATCGCGGCAGGGCGGCGGAACACTGAAGCTTTCTTT | CASSIAAGRRNTEAFF
TRBJ2-3 | once | TRBD2 | TRBV5-1 | TGCGCCAGCAGCCCTTCGACTAGCGGGGGAAGCACAGATACGCAGTATTTT | CASSPSTSGGSTDTQYF
TRBJ1-3 | few | - | TRBV20-1 | TGCAGTGCTAGTCTCGTCTCTGGAAACACCATATATTTT | CSASLVSGNTIYF
TRBJ2-1 | once | - | TRBV2 | TGTGCCAGCAGTGTTGCGGAGAGCTCCTACAATGAGCAGTTCTTC | CASSVAESSYNEQFF
TRBJ2-7 | - | - | TRBV10-3 | TGTGCCATCAGTGTAGGTCGGGAGCAGTACTTC | CAISVGREQYF
TRBJ2-5 | - | - | TRBV7-9 | TGTGCCAGCAGCTCCATACAAGAGACCCAGTACTTC | CASSSIQETQYF
TRBJ2-7 | - | - | TRBV6-1 | TGTGCCAGCAGTGAAGCGACAGACTGGTACGAGCAGTACTTC | CASSEATDWYEQYF
TRBJ1-6 | - | - | TRBV6-5 | TGTGCCAGCAAGAGGGACGCCAATTCACCCCTCCACTTT | CASKRDANSPLHF
TRBJ1-2 | - | - | TRBV3-1/TRBV3-2 | TGTGCCAGCAGCCAAGGGGTACGGTCCTATGGCTACACCTTC | CASSQGVRSYGYTF
TRBJ1-5 | - | TRBD1 | TRBV7-8 | TGTGCCAGCAGCTTAAGGTGGGGACAGGGCAATCAGCCCCAGCATTTT | CASSLRWGQGNQPQHF
TRBJ1-2 | - | TRBD1 | TRBV29-1 | TGCAGCGTTGAAGATGAGGGACAGTTTCTGTCTGGTGGCTACACCTTC | CSVEDEGQFLSGGYTF
TRBJ2-7 | - | - | TRBV10-2 | TGCGCCAGCACCCAAGGGACTCCCGTCGAGCAGTACTTC | CASTQGTPVEQYF
TRBJ2-6 | - | TRBD1 | TRBV10-3 | TGTGCCATCAGTCCCGGGACAGGAGACTCTGGGGCCAACGTCCTGACTTTC | CAISPGTGDSGANVLTF
TRBJ1-2 | - | - | TRBV7-9 | TGTGCCAGCAGCTTAGAGCCGGATTTAAACTATGGCTACACCTTC | CASSLEPDLNYGYTF
TRBJ1-3 | - | - | TRBV6-5 | TGTGCCAGCAGGCAAAGCGCCCTCTCTGGAAACACCATATATTTT | CASRQSALSGNTIYF
TRBJ2-5 | few | - | TRBV30 | TGTGCCTGGAGTCCTCTAGGGGGGGGGAACCAAGAGACCCAGTACTTC | CAWSPLGGGNQETQYF
TRBJ2-5 | - | - | TRBV6-1 | TGTGCCAGCAGTGAATGGCAGGGGTCGGTAGGGACCCAGTACTTC | CASSEWQGSVGTQYF
TRBJ2-2 | - | - | TRBV20-1 | TGCAGTGCTAGTCCCACAGCTAACACCGGGGAGCTGTTTTTT | CSASPTANTGELFF
TRBJ2-7 | - | TRBD2 | TRBV7-2 | TGTGCCAGCAGCTTAGCTTCGGGAGCGGGGGGTCGGTACTTC | CASSLASGAGGRYF
TRBJ2-5 | - | TRBD2 | TRBV3-1/TRBV3-2 | TGTGCCAGCAGCCAAGGGGCGAGACTAGCGGAAGCAGAGACCCAGTACTTC | CASSQGARLAEAETQYF
TRBJ2-1 | - | - | TRBV6-5 | TGTGCCAGCAGGTCCCGGACCGATGGGGTTGAGCAGTTCTTC | CASRSRTDGVEQFF
TRBJ2-2 | - | TRBD2 | TRBV7-8 | TGTGCCAGCAGCTTAAATCTAGCGGGGGGCATGAACACCGGGGAGCTGTTTTTT | CASSLNLAGGMNTGELFF
TRBJ2-7 | - | TRBD1 | TRBV4-1 | TGCGCCAGCAGCCAGGGGACAGGGTACTACGAGCAGTACTTC | CASSQGTGYYEQYF
TRBJ1-1 | medium-sized | - | TRBV6-5 | TGTGCCAGCAGTTACCACCCGGGGGCGGGGAACACTGAAGCTTTCTTT | CASSYHPGAGNTEAFF
TRBJ1-2 | - | TRBD1 | TRBV5-6 | TGTGCCAGCAGCTTGGCAGGGGGCCTTCATGGCTACACCTTC | CASSLAGGLHGYTF
TRBJ2-3 | - | - | TRBV6-4 | TGTGCCAGCAGTGACTCGGGGAGGTTCACAGATACGCAGTATTTT | CASSDSGRFTDTQYF
TRBJ1-3 | - | - | TRBV18 | TGTGCCAGCTCACCACCTACGGGTGGATTCTCTGGAAACACCATATATTTT | CASSPPTGGFSGNTIYF
TRBJ2-3 | - | TRBD2 | TRBV9 | TGTGCCAGCAGCGTAGGGTCCGGACTAGCGGTTTCGGATACGCAGTATTTT | CASSVGSGLAVSDTQYF
TRBJ2-3 | - | TRBD2 | TRBV3-1/TRBV3-2 | TGTGCCAGCAGCCAAGAGAAGCGGGGATCTGATACGCAGTATTTT | CASSQEKRGSDTQYF
TRBJ1-2 | - | TRBD1 | TRBV7-3 | TGTGCCAGCAGCTTCGGGACCAGGGGGGCCTATGGCTACACCTTC | CASSFGTRGAYGYTF
TRBJ2-1 | - | - | TRBV3-1/TRBV3-2 | TGTGCCAGCAGCCACATACCGGGGGGCCTAAATGAGCAGTTCTTC | CASSHIPGGLNEQFF
TRBJ1-2 | once | - | TRBV5-4 | TGTGCCAGCAGCTTCCGGGACCAGGTGGACTATGGCTACACCTTC | CASSFRDQVDYGYTF